Shown below are 29 T cell receptor beta chains from a single sample sequenced in a study of blood T cell repertoires in COVID-19. Generated by immunoSEQ multiplex PCR, the TCRdb table keeps only in-frame clones and is missing some. The repertoire holds 130,000 or so clones, with roughly four fifths as singletons. The specimen sequenced was peripheral blood. Every receptor here comes from a human donor in a cohort sampled during active COVID-19.

V gene TRBV29-1 combines with J gene TRBJ2-5; 8 positions match TRBD2. With 7 bases clipped from V and 2 bases from J, the junction kept 6 bases outside the gene matches. The CDR3 contains 13 residues. Per the germline V gene, CDR1 is SQVTM and CDR2 is ANQGSEA. CDR3 DNA sequence: TGCAGCGCCAAACGACTAGCGCAAGAGACCCAGTACTTC. Translated, it gives CSAKRLAQETQYF.

The chain combines TRBV18 with TRBJ2-5; 8 bases line up with TRBD1. CDR1 KGHSH and CDR2 LQKENI come from the germline V gene. J gave up 5 bases and V 6 bases, and 8 bases lay outside the gene matches. The CDR3 is 14 amino acids. CDR3 protein: CASSETGVWETQYF. The CDR3 region has the DNA TGTGCCAGCTCCGAGACAGGGGTTTGGGAGACCCAGTACTTC.

The CDR3 spells CAWSGTANSPLHF. The CDR3 region has the DNA TGTGCCTGGTCCGGGACAGCGAATTCACCCCTCCACTTT. J is TRBJ1-6 and V is TRBV30; 7 nucleotides line up with TRBD1. Germline values: CDR1 GTSNPN, CDR2 SVGIG (reference sequence). The CDR3 runs to 13 residues. V was pared by 5 bases and J by 7 bases, with 5 bases of the junction left unmatched.

This clone was seen a handful of times. The chain joins TRBV3-1 (or the pseudogene TRBV3-2) to TRBJ1-1, with D possibly TRBD1 on 5 matching bases. The CDR3 spans 13 residues. CDR1 is LGHDT, CDR2 YNNKEL, per germline (reference sequence). V lost 1 base to trimming and J lost 7 bases, with 10 bases between them. In nucleotides, the CDR3 is TGTGCCAGCAGCCAAGGGGGGGACCTTGAAGCTTTCTTT. It is translated as CASSQGGDLEAFF.

The chain links TRBV3-1 (or the pseudogene TRBV3-2) to TRBJ1-4; D unresolved. CDR1 and CDR2 from the germline V gene are LGHDT and YNNKEL (reference sequence). The V and J ends lost 4 bases and 1 base respectively, with 7 bases between them. The CDR3 consists of 14 residues. CDR3 in amino acids: CASSRFKTNEKLFF. Written as DNA, the CDR3 is TGTGCCAGCAGCCGTTTCAAAACTAATGAAAAACTGTTTTTT.

V gene TRBV4-2 combines with J gene TRBJ2-2, with D tentatively TRBD2 (6 bases). V dropped 3 bases and J dropped 6 bases, with 14 bases sitting between them. The germline V gene encodes CDR1 LGHNA and CDR2 YNFKEQ. This CDR3 contains 15 residues. This CDR3 reads CASSHRGMRAGELFF. DNA of the CDR3: TGTGCCAGCAGCCACCGCGGGATGAGAGCCGGGGAGCTGTTTTTT.

The rearrangement joins TRBV28 to TRBJ1-5, with TRBD1 matching 8 bases. The CDR3 runs 16 residues. In germline, CDR1 is MDHEN, CDR2 SYDVKM. After removal of 3 bases from V and 2 bases from J, the junction contained 6 bases not matched to a gene. The CDR3 reads CASSFSGGRGNQPQHF. DNA for the CDR3: TGTGCCAGCAGTTTCTCAGGGGGCAGGGGCAATCAGCCCCAGCATTTT.

The rearrangement uses TRBV6-6 and TRBJ2-7; TRBD1 might be the D (5 bases). The ends were cut back, 0 bases at V and 2 bases at J, with 14 bases in the middle. This CDR3 has 16 amino acids. Germline loops: CDR1 MNHNY, CDR2 SVGAGI (reference sequence). As DNA, the CDR3 is TGTGCCAGCAGTTACTCCTTCCTTTACAGGACCTACGAGCAGTACTTC. This sequence encodes CASSYSFLYRTYEQYF.

V and J are TRBV11-2 and TRBJ2-2; 9 nucleotides agree with TRBD1. CDR3 size: 18 residues. In germline, CDR1 is SGHAT, CDR2 FQNNGV. V gave up 0 bases and J gave up 1 base; unmatched junction bases: 6. CDR3 sequence: CASSLDPPGQGNTGELFF. CDR3 bases: TGTGCCAGCAGCTTAGATCCTCCGGGACAGGGGAACACCGGGGAGCTGTTTTTT.

V and J are TRBV2 and TRBJ2-2; 12 bases are a match to TRBD2. The ends lost 8 bases at V and 6 bases at J; junction bases unmatched: 7. This CDR3 is 15 amino acids long. Germline CDR1 reads SNHLY; CDR2 reads FYNNEI. The CDR3 here is CASHELAGGPGELFF. In DNA form, the CDR3 reads TGTGCCAGCCACGAGCTAGCGGGAGGGCCCGGGGAGCTGTTTTTT.

A few counts support this clone. The V call is TRBV18, the J call TRBJ2-2; 7 bases line up with TRBD2. V shed 9 bases, J shed 4 bases, and the junction held 8 bases outside the gene matches. This CDR3 has 14 residues. In germline, CDR1 is KGHSH, CDR2 LQKENI. The CDR3 loop reads CASKRLAVTGELFF. The CDR3 DNA reads TGTGCCAGTAAAAGACTAGCCGTCACCGGGGAGCTGTTTTTT. Using reference TRBV18 and TRBJ2-2 for the parts outside the CDR3, the full variable domain is NAGVMQNPRHLVRRRGQEARLRCSPMKGHSHVYWYRQLPEEGLKFMVYLQKENIIDESGMPKERFSAEFPKEGPSILRIQQVVRGDSAAYFCASKRLAVTGELFFGEGSRLTVL.

The chain combines TRBV5-1 with TRBJ2-5, with 9 bases aligning to TRBD2. There are 17 residues in the CDR3. Germline trimming cut 4 bases from V and 4 bases from J; bases unmatched to any gene: 14. Germline V lookup: CDR1 SGHRS, CDR2 YFSETQ. The CDR3 loop is CASSPVRRAGGRETQYF. CDR3 sequence (DNA): TGCGCCAGCAGCCCCGTAAGAAGGGCGGGAGGGCGAGAGACCCAGTACTTC. The full variable domain, completed using reference TRBV5-1 and TRBJ2-5, is KAGVTQTPRYLIKTRGQQVTLSCSPISGHRSVSWYQQTPGQGLQFLFEYFSETQRNKGNFPGRFSGRQFSNSRSEMNVSTLELGDSALYLCASSPVRRAGGRETQYFGPGTRLLVL.

The chain couples TRBV5-8 to TRBJ2-5; D remains ambiguous. Germline CDR1 is SGHTS and CDR2 is YDEGEE. The CDR3 sequence is 11 residues long. Trimming pared 2 bases from V and 8 bases from J, leaving 7 bases between. This CDR3 reads CASSFSGTQYF. The CDR3 DNA reads as TGTGCCAGCAGCTTCTCTGGCACCCAGTACTTC.

The chain is built from TRBV5-1 and TRBJ2-2, with D possibly TRBD2 on 5 matching bases. The CDR3 length is 16 residues. V dropped 6 bases and J dropped 2 bases, with 17 bases sitting between them. Germline CDR1 reads SGHRS; CDR2 reads YFSETQ. The chain's CDR3 is CASTAGSGLNTGELFF. The CDR3 coding sequence is TGCGCCAGCACCGCTGGCAGCGGCCTAAACACCGGGGAGCTGTTTTTT.

The chain recombines TRBV18 with TRBJ2-7; D unclear. Trimming removed 4 bases at V and 1 base at J, with 8 bases between. CDR1 KGHSH and CDR2 LQKENI come from the germline V gene. This CDR3 region has 13 residues. CDR3 coding DNA: TGTGCCAGCTCACTAGAGGAGTCCTACGAGCAGTACTTC. Its translation is CASSLEESYEQYF.

The rearrangement uses TRBV7-2 and TRBJ1-6; D is perhaps TRBD1 (5 bases). Germline assignment: CDR1 SGHTA and CDR2 FQGNSA. V shed 1 base and J shed 7 bases, with 14 bases lying between them. CDR3 length: 16 residues. The CDR3 coding sequence is TGTGCCAGCAGCTTAGTCCCAGGGTCTGAAAATTCACCCCTCCACTTT. This sequence encodes CASSLVPGSENSPLHF.

The chain recombines TRBV11-2 with TRBJ2-2, with D perhaps TRBD1 (6 bases). The CDR3 loop spans 15 amino acids. Germline CDR1 is SGHAT and CDR2 is FQNNGV. Trimming stripped 5 bases from V and 4 bases from J, with 14 bases between. Here the CDR3 DNA reads TGTGCCAGCAGCCAGCGGACAGCCACCACCGGGGAGCTGTTTTTT. This codes for CASSQRTATTGELFF.

This clone was counted a few times. The V and J genes are TRBV5-1 and TRBJ2-6; perhaps TRBD1 as D (6 bases). The CDR3 spans 16 residues. CDR1 and CDR2 (germline): SGHRS, YFSETQ. Trimming pared 5 bases from V and 0 bases from J, leaving 12 bases between. The chain's CDR3 is CASRRDTSSGANVLTF. In nucleotides, the CDR3 is TGCGCCAGCAGGAGGGACACCAGCTCTGGGGCCAACGTCCTGACTTTC.

The chain has TRBV5-1 and TRBJ2-3, with TRBD2 matching over 7 bases. The CDR3 contains 15 residues. The V gene end was trimmed by 6 bases and the J gene end by 0 bases; junction bases not matched to a gene: 7. CDR1 is SGHRS and CDR2 is YFSETQ in the germline V gene. The CDR3 nucleotides are TGCGCCAGCAAGACGCGGGAGTTGAGCACAGATACGCAGTATTTT. Amino acids: CASKTRELSTDTQYF. The complete variable domain, with remaining parts taken from reference TRBV5-1 and TRBJ2-3, reads KAGVTQTPRYLIKTRGQQVTLSCSPISGHRSVSWYQQTPGQGLQFLFEYFSETQRNKGNFPGRFSGRQFSNSRSEMNVSTLELGDSALYLCASKTRELSTDTQYFGPGTRLTVL.

This chain joins TRBV5-4 and TRBJ2-2; 9 bases line up with TRBD2. The V gene's germline CDR1 is SGHNT and CDR2 YYREEE (reference sequence). This CDR3 is built from 15 residues. V shed 4 bases, J shed 7 bases, and the junction held 8 bases outside the gene matches. The CDR3 nucleotides are TGTGCCAGCAGCGGGCCGGGACTAGCCGGCGGGGAGCTGTTTTTT. It encodes CASSGPGLAGGELFF.

The chain joins TRBV7-3 to TRBJ2-3; D remains unclear. Germline V gives CDR1 SGHTA, CDR2 FQGTGA. This CDR3 region has 15 residues. V gave up 5 bases and J gave up 0 bases, with 12 bases separating them. The CDR3 coding sequence is TGTGCCAGCAGCCAGATCTCGTCTAGCACAGATACGCAGTATTTT. Its translation is CASSQISSSTDTQYF.

V usage is TRBV5-1 and J usage is TRBJ2-7, with TRBD1 matching over 8 bases. CDR1 is SGHRS and CDR2 is YFSETQ in the germline V gene. J lost 2 bases, V lost 0 bases, and 4 bases had no gene match. The CDR3 has 15 amino acids. For the CDR3, the DNA is TGCGCCAGCAGCTTGGTTGGACAGGGAACCTACGAGCAGTACTTC. It yields the protein CASSLVGQGTYEQYF.

The V call is TRBV7-2, the J call TRBJ2-1, with D possibly TRBD2 on 5 matching bases. CDR1 is SGHTA, CDR2 FQGNSA, per germline. V lost 3 bases, J lost 10 bases, and 13 bases lay in between. The CDR3 has 13 amino acids. In nucleotides, the CDR3 is TGTGCCAGCAGCTTCAGTCCCCCGGGGGAGCAGTTCTTC. Protein: CASSFSPPGEQFF.

The genes are TRBV28 and TRBJ1-1; 8 bases are shared with TRBD1. There are 16 residues in the CDR3. Germline V gene lookup returns CDR1 MDHEN and CDR2 SYDVKM. V trimming: 8 bases; J trimming: 1 base; junction bases outside the gene matches: 12. The CDR3 here is CASADRGRGKNTEAFF. DNA of the CDR3: TGTGCCAGCGCCGACAGGGGCAGGGGGAAGAACACTGAAGCTTTCTTT.

In its sample, this clone was seen once. V gene TRBV19 combines with J gene TRBJ2-3, with D tentatively TRBD2 (6 bases). Trimming left V 7 bases short and J 11 bases short, with 22 bases between. Germline lookup yields CDR1 LNHDA and CDR2 SQIVND (reference sequence). The CDR3 loop spans 14 amino acids. The CDR3 sequence: CASMGDWPPSGQYF. The CDR3 DNA reads as TGTGCCAGTATGGGGGACTGGCCGCCGAGTGGGCAGTATTTT.

V and J are TRBV28 and TRBJ1-6; TRBD1 aligns across 10 bases. Trimming at V came to 3 bases and at J to 6 bases, leaving 11 bases not matched to a gene. The CDR3 is 18 residues long. Germline CDR1 reads MDHEN; CDR2 reads SYDVKM. The CDR3 DNA is TGTGCCAGCAGTTTCCCCGGACAGGGGGAAAAATTTAATTCACCCCTCCACTTT. Amino acid sequence: CASSFPGQGEKFNSPLHF. Combining the CDR3 with reference TRBV28 and TRBJ1-6 gives the whole variable domain DVKVTQSSRYLVKRTGEKVFLECVQDMDHENMFWYRQDPGLGLRLIYFSYDVKMKEKGDIPEGYSVSREKKERFSLILESASTNQTSMYLCASSFPGQGEKFNSPLHFGNGTRLTVT.

J is TRBJ2-2 and V is TRBV7-3; 11 bases are shared with TRBD1. Germline-derived CDR1 and CDR2 are SGHTA and FQGTGA. This CDR3 region has 17 residues. Trimming cost V 1 base and J 6 bases; bases outside gene matches: 7. The DNA for the CDR3 is TGTGCCAGCAGCTTAAAAGGACAGGGGGCGCCCCCCGGGGAGCTGTTTTTT. Protein: CASSLKGQGAPPGELFF.

This sequence joins TRBV2 and TRBJ2-2; D call uncertain. Germline-derived CDR1 and CDR2 are SNHLY and FYNNEI. The V end lost 5 bases, the J end lost 1 base, and 11 bases lay between the germline ends. This CDR3 spans 15 amino acids. The CDR3 DNA is TGTGCCAGCAGTCCCTTGAGGCAGAACACCGGGGAGCTGTTTTTT. This codes for CASSPLRQNTGELFF.

The chain has TRBV29-1 and TRBJ2-1; D unresolved. CDR1 and CDR2 from the germline V gene are SQVTM and ANQGSEA. CDR3 length: 10 amino acids. The ends were cut back, 7 bases at V and 5 bases at J, with 6 bases in the middle. The CDR3 nucleotides are TGCAGCGGCAGTAACAATGAGCAGTTCTTC. Translating it yields CSGSNNEQFF.